Below, 21 T cell receptor beta chains from the same sample are listed, as sequenced in a study of shared clonotypes between healthy human individuals (dated by TCRdb to the early 2020s). Library construction relied on the immunoSEQ multiplex PCR assay. In TCRdb, the immuneACCESS table is reduced to in-frame sequences with V and J assigned. These tables do not hold every clone; where another copy was compared, an unresolved V gene accounts for under half, and the others remain unexplained. The sample profile shows about 2.2 million clones; over 85% of them were found once. Clones ranked in the top ten supply about 1.7% of the sample. For the CD8 naive samples, CD45RO-negative cells were positively selected for CCR7, yielding a CD45RA+CCR7+ population from which TemRA cells were excluded. Material: naive CD8+ T cells from PBMCs. The sample's cell subset or site, from its label and the paper: CD45RA+CCR7+. The receptors derive from a man younger than 30 in good health. Some clones in this sample may be carry-over from other donors' samples.

The chain links TRBV7-9 to TRBJ2-7; D perhaps matches TRBD1 (6 bases). The CDR3 is 17 residues long. Trimming removed 5 bases at V and 0 bases at J, with 20 bases between. CDR1 and CDR2 (germline): SEHNR, FQNEAQ (reference sequence). As DNA, the CDR3 is TGTGCCAGCAGCCCGGCCGGGACACTGAGGAGCTCCTACGAGCAGTACTTC. Protein: CASSPAGTLRSSYEQYF.

The DNA for the CDR3 is TGTGCCAGCAGCCCAGGACTGGGCTACGAGCAGTACTTC. Amino acids: CASSPGLGYEQYF. This sequence joins TRBV5-6 and TRBJ2-7, with a possible D match to TRBD2 (5 bases). Germline assignment: CDR1 SGHDT and CDR2 YYEEEE. The V end was cut by 4 bases, the J end by 3 bases, with 11 bases between. There are 13 residues in the CDR3.

This chain joins TRBV29-1 and TRBJ2-5, with 7 bases aligning to TRBD2. V shed 3 bases, J shed 5 bases, and the junction held 12 bases outside the gene matches. Germline V gene lookup returns CDR1 SQVTM and CDR2 ANQGSEA. The CDR3 has 15 residues. CDR3 region: CSVESAGVGYETQYF. The CDR3 DNA follows: TGCAGCGTTGAGTCTGCGGGAGTCGGTTATGAGACCCAGTACTTC.

This chain joins TRBV2 and TRBJ2-1, with 8 bases matching TRBD2. This CDR3 is 14 amino acids long. Germline V gives CDR1 SNHLY, CDR2 FYNNEI. The junction had 8 bases not matched to a gene; V was cut back by 11 bases and J by 2 bases. The CDR3 DNA reads TGTGCCGTAATAACTAGCGGACCCTACAATGAGCAGTTCTTC. It yields the protein CAVITSGPYNEQFF.

The sample holds one count of this clone. The V call is TRBV7-2, the J call TRBJ2-7; no clear D gene. This CDR3 is built from 13 residues. Germline CDR1 and CDR2: SGHTA and FQGNSA. V lost 5 bases and J 3 bases, leaving 11 bases between the germline ends. The CDR3 protein is CASSPWSHYEQYF. CDR3 nucleotide sequence: TGTGCCAGCAGCCCCTGGAGTCACTACGAGCAGTACTTC.

This sequence joins TRBV5-1 and TRBJ2-7; D is perhaps TRBD2 (6 bases). The CDR3 extends over 14 amino acids. The ends were cut back, 2 bases at V and 3 bases at J, with 12 bases in the middle. Germline CDR1 reads SGHRS; CDR2 reads YFSETQ. In nucleotides, the CDR3 is TGCGCCAGCAGCTTCGACCTAGCGAGCTACGAGCAGTACTTC. Protein product: CASSFDLASYEQYF.

The chain has TRBV4-3 and TRBJ2-2; D not resolved. With 4 bases removed from V and 6 bases from J, the gap between germline ends came to 9 bases. CDR3 length: 13 residues. Per the germline V gene, CDR1 is LGHNA and CDR2 is YSLEER. The CDR3 here is CASSRLSPGELFF. CDR3 in DNA: TGCGCCAGCAGCCGGCTAAGTCCCGGGGAGCTGTTTTTT.

This chain uses TRBV6-1 with TRBJ2-7; TRBD2 matches at 7 bases. Losses at the gene ends were 4 bases for V and 2 bases for J; bases not matched to a gene: 11. The CDR3 contains 16 residues. The germline gives CDR1 MNHNS, CDR2 SASEGT. The CDR3 here is CASSATSRETPYEQYF. CDR3 in DNA: TGTGCCAGCAGTGCTACTTCGCGGGAGACCCCCTACGAGCAGTACTTC.

The chain joins TRBV27 to TRBJ2-7; 15 bases are shared with TRBD2. Germline V gene sequence: CDR1 MNHEY, CDR2 SMNVEV (reference sequence). The junction had 4 bases not matched to a gene; V was cut back by 6 bases and J by 1 base. The CDR3 runs to 16 residues. In nucleotides, the CDR3 is TGTGCCAGCAGACCCGGACTAGCGGGAGGGTCCTACGAGCAGTACTTC. This codes for CASRPGLAGGSYEQYF.

The CDR3 DNA reads TGTGCCAGCAGTTTTACAGCTGACTACGAGCAGTACTTC. Translating gives CASSFTADYEQYF. V gene TRBV28 combines with J gene TRBJ2-7; D is unresolved. Germline CDR1 MDHEN, CDR2 SYDVKM. This CDR3 is 13 amino acids long. Trimming left V 3 bases short and J 3 bases short, with 9 bases between.

The chain joins TRBV9 to TRBJ1-5, with D possibly matching TRBD1 (5 bases). V dropped 3 bases and J dropped 3 bases, with 13 bases sitting between them. Germline V gives CDR1 SGDLS, CDR2 YYNGEE. This CDR3 is built from 15 residues. CDR3 bases: TGTGCCAGCAGCGCCGGGATGGGGCTCAATCAGCCCCAGCATTTT. It codes for CASSAGMGLNQPQHF.

CDR3 residues: CASSESLAGVSETQYF. Here the CDR3 DNA reads TGTGCCAGCAGTGAAAGTCTAGCGGGAGTGAGTGAGACCCAGTACTTC. The chain carries TRBV2 and TRBJ2-5; 10 bases agree with TRBD2. The germline V gene has CDR1 SNHLY and CDR2 FYNNEI. This CDR3 has 16 residues. V lost 2 bases to trimming and J lost 5 bases; unmatched junction nucleotides: 8.

The V gene is TRBV7-8, the J gene TRBJ2-1, with a weak D call TRBD2 (5 bases). The germline CDR1 and CDR2 sequences are SGHVS and FQNEAQ. The CDR3 is made up of 14 amino acids. Deletions cut 3 bases from V and 3 bases from J, with 9 bases between. The CDR3, as DNA: TGTGCCAGCAGCTTTCCGGGGAACTACAATGAGCAGTTCTTC. It is translated as CASSFPGNYNEQFF.

The chain carries TRBV7-9 and TRBJ1-4; 8 nucleotides match TRBD1. This CDR3 region has 14 residues. Germline CDR1 SEHNR, CDR2 FQNEAQ (reference sequence). V lost 5 bases and J lost 3; bases outside the gene matches: 2. The DNA for the CDR3 is TGTGCCAGCAGCGGACAGGGACCTAATGAAAAACTGTTTTTT. Protein: CASSGQGPNEKLFF. Drawing the rest from reference TRBV7-9 and TRBJ1-4, the complete variable domain is DTGVSQNPRHKITKRGQNVTFRCDPISEHNRLYWYRQTLGQGPEFLTYFQNEAQLEKSRLLSDRFSAERPKGSFSTLEIQRTEQGDSAMYLCASSGQGPNEKLFFGSGTQLSVL.

This chain links TRBV19 with TRBJ2-3, with D perhaps TRBD1 (6 bases). V dropped 5 bases and J dropped 0 bases, with 15 bases sitting between them. Per the germline V gene, CDR1 is LNHDA and CDR2 is SQIVND (reference sequence). The CDR3 extends over 16 amino acids. CDR3 sequence (DNA): TGTGCCAGTAGTCTCCGGGGACATACTAGCACAGATACGCAGTATTTT. Translation: CASSLRGHTSTDTQYF.

The chain is built from TRBV5-1 and TRBJ2-5; the D gene is possibly TRBD2 (7 bases). Germline V CDR1 and CDR2: SGHRS, YFSETQ. The V and J ends lost 3 bases and 1 base respectively, with 13 bases between them. This CDR3 spans 15 amino acids. CDR3: CASSSEGGLQETQYF. CDR3 DNA: TGCGCCAGCAGCTCGGAGGGGGGGCTCCAAGAGACCCAGTACTTC.

V and J are TRBV7-3 and TRBJ1-1; D not resolved. From germline, CDR1 is SGHTA and CDR2 FQGTGA. The CDR3 is 16 amino acids. V was pared by 4 bases and J by 0 bases, with 15 bases between. The chain's CDR3 is CASSSAIQSMNTEAFF. The CDR3 DNA is TGTGCCAGCAGCTCGGCAATACAGTCCATGAACACTGAAGCTTTCTTT.

The J gene is TRBJ2-1, the V gene TRBV7-6; D ambiguous. Germline CDR1 is SGHVS and CDR2 is FNYEAQ. This CDR3 spans 13 amino acids. Trimming took off 5 bases at V and 6 bases at J, with 11 bases between the two ends. In nucleotides, the CDR3 is TGTGCCAGCAGCCACCTGGTCAGCAATGAGCAGTTCTTC. It specifies CASSHLVSNEQFF.

In regard to this clone: Additional DNA sequences in this sample encode the identical CDR3. The chain links TRBV25-1 to TRBJ2-3, with TRBD2 matching over 8 bases. Germline CDR1 is MGHDK and CDR2 is SYGVNS. Trimming cost V 3 bases and J 2 bases; bases outside gene matches: 4. This CDR3 is built from 15 residues. CDR3 protein: CASSDWTSLTDTQYF. In DNA, the CDR3 is TGTGCCAGCAGTGACTGGACTAGCCTCACAGATACGCAGTATTTT.

The rearrangement links TRBV28 to TRBJ2-7; a possible D gene is TRBD2 (5 bases). Germline CDR1 reads MDHEN; CDR2 reads SYDVKM. The CDR3 has 14 residues. V lost 2 bases, J lost 2 bases, and 10 bases lay in between. Written as DNA, the CDR3 is TGTGCCAGCAGTTTACTCAAGCGGACCTACGAGCAGTACTTC. The encoded protein is CASSLLKRTYEQYF.

CDR3 coding DNA: TGCGCCAGCAGTCCACACACGGGATTTGACTATGGCTACACCTTC. Its translation is CASSPHTGFDYGYTF. V gene TRBV4-1 combines with J gene TRBJ1-2; D remains unclear. This CDR3 comprises 15 residues. V was pared by 6 bases and J by 3 bases, with 17 bases between. Germline assignment: CDR1 MGHRA and CDR2 YSYEKL.